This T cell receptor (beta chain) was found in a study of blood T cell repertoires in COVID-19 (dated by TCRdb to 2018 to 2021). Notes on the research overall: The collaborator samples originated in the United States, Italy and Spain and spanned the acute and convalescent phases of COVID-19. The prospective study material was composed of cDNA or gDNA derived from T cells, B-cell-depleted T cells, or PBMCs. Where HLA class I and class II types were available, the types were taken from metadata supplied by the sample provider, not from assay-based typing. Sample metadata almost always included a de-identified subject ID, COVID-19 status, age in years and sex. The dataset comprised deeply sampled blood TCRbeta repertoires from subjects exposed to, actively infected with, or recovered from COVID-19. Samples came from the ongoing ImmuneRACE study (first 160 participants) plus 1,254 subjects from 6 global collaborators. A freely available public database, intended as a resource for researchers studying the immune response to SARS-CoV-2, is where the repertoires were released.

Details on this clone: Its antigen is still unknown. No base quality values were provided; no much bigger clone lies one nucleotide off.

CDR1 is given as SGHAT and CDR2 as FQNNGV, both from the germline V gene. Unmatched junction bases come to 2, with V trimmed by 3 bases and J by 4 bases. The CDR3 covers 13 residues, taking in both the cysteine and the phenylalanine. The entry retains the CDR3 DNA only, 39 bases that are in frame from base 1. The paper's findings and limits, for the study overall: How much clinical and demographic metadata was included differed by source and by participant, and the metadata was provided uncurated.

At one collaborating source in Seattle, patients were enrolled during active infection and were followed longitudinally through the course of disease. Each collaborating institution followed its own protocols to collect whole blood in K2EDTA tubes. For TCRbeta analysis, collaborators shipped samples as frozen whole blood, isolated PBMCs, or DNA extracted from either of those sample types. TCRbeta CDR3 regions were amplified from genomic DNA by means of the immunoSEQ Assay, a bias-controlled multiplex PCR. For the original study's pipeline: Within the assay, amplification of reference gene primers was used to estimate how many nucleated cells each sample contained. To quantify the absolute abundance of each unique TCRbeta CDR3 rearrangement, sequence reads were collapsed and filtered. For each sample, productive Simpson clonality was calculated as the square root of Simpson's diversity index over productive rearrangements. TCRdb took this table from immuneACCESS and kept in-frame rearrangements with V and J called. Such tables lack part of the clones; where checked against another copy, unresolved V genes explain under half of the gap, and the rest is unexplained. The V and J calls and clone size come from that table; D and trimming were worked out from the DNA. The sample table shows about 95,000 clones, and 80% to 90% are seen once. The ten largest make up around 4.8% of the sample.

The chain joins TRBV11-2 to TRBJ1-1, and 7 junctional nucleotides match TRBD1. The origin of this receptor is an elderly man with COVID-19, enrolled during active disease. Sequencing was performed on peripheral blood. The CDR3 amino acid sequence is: CASSFPGGTEAFF. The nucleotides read TGTGCCAGCAGCTTTCCAGGGGGCACTGAAGCTTTCTTT.